This TCR beta chain was sequenced for a study of cytomegalovirus exposure and HLA in healthy donors. Across the study: HLA-typed donors were the source of roughly 80 million unique TCRs held in an early data release.

A multiplex PCR was run with 60 Vbeta primers and 13 Jbeta primers. Libraries were prepared by immunoSEQ multiplex PCR; TCRdb keeps only in-frame clonotypes and omits some of them. The repertoire holds 95,000 to 110,000 clones, 82% seen once, with less than 3.5% in the top ten. Germline assignment: CDR1 SGHNT and CDR2 YENEEA. The CDR3 loop spans 14 amino acids. J lost 5 bases, V lost 2 bases, and 3 bases had no gene match. Findings of the study overall: Among donors in an Asian-associated ancestry cluster, a later analysis reportedly found fewer N-insertions than the roughly 700-donor mean. Data from an earlier analysis indicated that most TCR beta V segments were productive either about 87% or about 30% of the time. TCR beta sequences reportedly predicted the HLA-A and HLA-B alleles of most subjects accurately.

About this clone: Its antigen is as yet unknown.

The specimen sequenced was PBMCs. This sequence originates from a man under 40 in good health and CMV-seropositive. The chain links TRBV11-3 to TRBJ2-3, with 8 bases lining up with TRBD2. The CDR3 spells CASSLQAGEDTQYF. CDR3 bases: TGTGCCAGCAGCTTACAAGCGGGGGAAGATACGCAGTATTTT.